A single sample is the source of the 32 T cell receptor beta chains below, sequenced in a study of cytomegalovirus exposure and HLA in healthy donors. It was with 60 Vbeta and 13 Jbeta primers that the PCR ran. Clones were sequenced by immunoSEQ multiplex PCR, and TCRdb holds only the in-frame ones, with some missing. The sample includes over 130,000 clones, more than 65% of them seen just once. The sample taken for sequencing was PBMCs. Receptors originate from a woman in her 30s in good health and CMV-seronegative.

This clone showed up just a few times. The chain combines TRBV28 with TRBJ2-3; the D call may be TRBD1 or TRBD2 (7 bases each). Per the germline V gene, CDR1 is MDHEN and CDR2 is SYDVKM. V was trimmed by 10 bases and J by 4 bases, leaving 15 bases between them. This CDR3 comprises 13 residues. In DNA, the CDR3 is TGTGCCACCAGGGGGGGGTGGGCAGATACGCAGTATTTT. Its translation: CATRGGWADTQYF.

The sample holds a few counts of this clone. The chain employs TRBV19 and TRBJ2-2; D call uncertain. Trimming took 5 bases from V and 6 from J, leaving 7 bases between them. CDR1 is LNHDA, CDR2 SQIVND, per germline (reference sequence). The CDR3 is 12 residues long. Here the CDR3 DNA reads TGTGCCAGTAGTCCGAGAGCCGGGGAGCTGTTTTTT. Translating gives CASSPRAGELFF. Based on the CDR3 plus reference TRBV19 and TRBJ2-2, the full variable domain is DGGITQSPKYLFRKEGQNVTLSCEQNLNHDAMYWYRQDPGQGLRLIYYSQIVNDFQKGDIAEGYSVSREKKESFPLTVTSAQKNPTAFYLCASSPRAGELFFGEGSRLTVL.

The chain is built from TRBV6-1 and TRBJ2-4; 9 bases agree with TRBD1. CDR1 and CDR2 (germline): MNHNS, SASEGT. The CDR3 is 14 amino acids. V lost 8 bases, J lost 8 bases, and 10 bases stayed unmatched. CDR3 DNA sequence: TGTGCCAGCTCTGCAGGACAGGGGAGTGACATTCAGTACTTC. Its protein product is CASSAGQGSDIQYF.

This clone was detected a few times. This chain joins TRBV11-2 and TRBJ2-5, with TRBD2 identical over 10 bases. CDR1 is SGHAT and CDR2 is FQNNGV in the germline V gene. The CDR3 is made up of 16 amino acids. The V gene end was trimmed by 2 bases and the J gene end by 4 bases; junction bases not matched to a gene: 7. CDR3 in DNA: TGTGCCAGCAGCTTATGGTTCAGCGGGGGGGGAGAGACCCAGTACTTC. The encoded protein is CASSLWFSGGGETQYF.

The chain couples TRBV19 to TRBJ1-4, with D unresolved. This CDR3 is built from 14 residues. The germline CDR1 and CDR2 sequences are LNHDA and SQIVND (reference sequence). The V and J ends lost 5 bases and 0 bases respectively, with 7 bases between them. CDR3 loop: CASSAEATNEKLFF. CDR3 DNA sequence: TGTGCCAGTAGTGCGGAGGCAACTAATGAAAAACTGTTTTTT.

The rearrangement links TRBV29-1 to TRBJ2-3; 13 positions agree with TRBD2. Germline V gene sequence: CDR1 SQVTM, CDR2 ANQGSEA. V shed 1 base and J 4 bases; nucleotides not matched to a gene: 8. This CDR3 is 17 amino acids long. In DNA, the CDR3 is TGCAGCGTTGAAGCTGTACTAGCGGGAGGGCCAGCAGATACGCAGTATTTT. Its translation: CSVEAVLAGGPADTQYF.

With respect to this clone: Compared with germline, one end of the junction differs, possibly owing to a read error. This chain joins TRBV7-7 and TRBJ2-1; TRBD2 matches 7 bases. The CDR3 is made up of 15 amino acids. Looked up from germline, CDR1 is SSHAT and CDR2 is FNYEAQ (reference sequence). The CDR3 protein is CASSLALGGGGEQFF. CDR3 coding DNA: TGTGCTAGCAGCTTAGCGCTTGGGGGGGGTGGTGAGCAGTTCTTC. Full variable domain (missing parts from reference TRBV7-7 and TRBJ2-1): GAGVSQSPRYKVTKRGQDVTLRCDPISSHATLYWYQQALGQGPEFLTYFNYEAQPDKSGLPSDRFSAERPEGSISTLTIQRTEQRDSAMYRCASSLALGGGGEQFFGPGTRLTVL.

The chain joins TRBV10-3 to TRBJ1-5; tentatively, D is TRBD1 (5 bases). This CDR3 is built from 15 residues. The germline V and J ends were trimmed by 10 bases and 3 bases, with 19 bases remaining between them. Germline V lookup: CDR1 ENHRY, CDR2 SYGVKD. For the CDR3, the DNA is TGTGCCACCGGACACGGGCAGTACCCCAATCAGCCCCAGCATTTT. This sequence encodes CATGHGQYPNQPQHF.

CDR3 in amino acids: CASRGRDRGTDTQYF. CDR3 DNA: TGTGCCAGCAGAGGCCGGGACAGGGGCACAGATACGCAGTATTTT. V gene TRBV7-9 combines with J gene TRBJ2-3; 9 bases align to TRBD1. The CDR3 covers 15 residues. CDR1 SEHNR and CDR2 FQNEAQ come from the germline V gene (reference sequence). The junction had 5 bases not matched to a gene; V was cut back by 6 bases and J by 1 base.

This sequence joins TRBV4-1 and TRBJ1-4; TRBD1 is a possible D gene (5 bases). CDR1 and CDR2 (germline): MGHRA, YSYEKL. The CDR3 length is 15 residues. Between the trimmed V and J ends, which lost 2 bases and 8 bases, there was a span of 15 bases. Here the CDR3 reads CASSQRLMEGEKLFF. CDR3 DNA sequence: TGCGCCAGCAGCCAAAGGTTAATGGAGGGGGAAAAACTGTTTTTT.

This chain uses TRBV5-1 with TRBJ2-7; D ambiguous. The germline V gene encodes CDR1 SGHRS and CDR2 YFSETQ. V lost 3 bases to trimming and J lost 5 bases, with 15 bases between them. The CDR3 sequence is 14 residues long. Here the CDR3 reads CASSYYKLSNEQYF. In DNA, the CDR3 is TGCGCCAGCAGCTATTATAAGCTGTCGAACGAGCAGTACTTC.

This clone was seen once. The chain employs TRBV10-3 and TRBJ2-7, with D possibly being TRBD1 (5 bases). V lost 10 bases and J 4 bases, leaving 14 bases between the germline ends. CDR1 ENHRY and CDR2 SYGVKD come from the germline V gene. CDR3 length: 12 residues. This CDR3 reads CATQGNEYEQYV. In DNA form, the CDR3 reads TGTGCCACCCAGGGTAACGAGTACGAGCAGTACGTC.

The rearrangement links TRBV28 to TRBJ2-1; D not resolved. In germline, CDR1 is MDHEN, CDR2 SYDVKM. Trimming cost V 1 base and J 0 bases, with 19 bases left between them. The CDR3 loop spans 19 amino acids. In DNA form, the CDR3 reads TGTGCCAGCAGTTTATCCTCGCCGGCAGGCTCCCGCTCCTACAATGAGCAGTTCTTC. Amino acid sequence: CASSLSSPAGSRSYNEQFF.

V is TRBV9 and J is TRBJ1-2; 7 positions agree with TRBD1. There are 14 residues in the CDR3. After removal of 3 bases from V and 5 bases from J, the junction contained 7 bases not matched to a gene. CDR1 SGDLS and CDR2 YYNGEE come from the germline V gene. The CDR3 DNA reads as TGTGCCAGCAGCGCCTTGGGACAGTTTTATGGCTACACCTTC. It yields the protein CASSALGQFYGYTF.

The DNA for the CDR3 is TGTGCCAGCCGAGCCCGGAAGGACAGGGGGCAGAGCGGCTACACCTTC. As protein: CASRARKDRGQSGYTF. This sequence joins TRBV28 and TRBJ1-2, with 11 nucleotides matching TRBD1. The germline V gene encodes CDR1 MDHEN and CDR2 SYDVKM. V gave up 8 bases and J gave up 8 bases; unmatched junction bases: 16. This CDR3 region has 16 residues.

Only a few counts were recorded for this clone. CDR3 sequence (DNA): TGTGCCAGCAGTTTATTTCGGCCCCGGGGCACAGATACGCAGTATTTT. This sequence encodes CASSLFRPRGTDTQYF. The chain recombines TRBV27 with TRBJ2-3; D call uncertain. With 1 base removed from V and 1 base from J, the gap between germline ends came to 12 bases. Germline CDR1 and CDR2: MNHEY and SMNVEV (reference sequence). CDR3 length: 16 residues.

This chain links TRBV4-1 with TRBJ1-4; D remains unclear. V lost 5 bases to trimming and J lost 2 bases, with 18 bases between them. The CDR3 runs 17 residues. Germline CDR1 is MGHRA and CDR2 is YSYEKL. CDR3 DNA sequence: TGCGCCAGCAGCGGCAGCGTCTTTGGGAGCACTAATGAAAAACTGTTTTTT. Its translation is CASSGSVFGSTNEKLFF.

J is TRBJ1-1 and V is TRBV19; D unresolved. V lost 7 bases and J lost 5, with 14 bases in between. The CDR3 has 13 residues. The germline V gene has CDR1 LNHDA and CDR2 SQIVND (reference sequence). The CDR3 reads CASMEVLGTEAFF. CDR3 bases: TGTGCCAGTATGGAGGTATTGGGGACTGAAGCTTTCTTT.

This clone was detected only a few times. This chain uses TRBV30 with TRBJ1-5, with D maybe TRBD1 (5 bases). Trimming left V 0 bases short and J 0 bases short, with 12 bases between. CDR1 is GTSNPN and CDR2 is SVGIG in the germline V gene (reference sequence). The CDR3 is made up of 16 amino acids. Here the CDR3 reads CAWSVSGGGSNQPQHF. CDR3 nucleotides: TGTGCCTGGAGTGTATCCGGCGGGGGTAGCAATCAGCCCCAGCATTTT.

As concerns this clone: Other nucleotide sequences in the sample specify the same CDR3. The CDR3 here is CASSQTSGRGTGELFF. In DNA, the CDR3 is TGTGCCAGCAGCCAAACTAGCGGGAGGGGTACCGGGGAGCTGTTTTTT. The chain couples TRBV4-2 to TRBJ2-2; 13 bases are a match to TRBD2. V trimming: 2 bases; J trimming: 5 bases; junction bases outside the gene matches: 2. CDR1 and CDR2 from the germline V gene are LGHNA and YNFKEQ. The CDR3 extends over 16 amino acids.

The chain is built from TRBV6-5 and TRBJ2-2; 8 positions agree with TRBD2. The CDR3 length is 15 residues. CDR1 and CDR2 (germline): MNHEY, SVGAGI. V was pared by 5 bases and J by 5 bases, with 7 bases of the junction left unmatched. The CDR3 sequence: CASSGPREGTGELFF. The CDR3 DNA sequence: TGTGCCAGCAGTGGCCCCCGGGAGGGAACCGGGGAGCTGTTTTTT.

V and J are TRBV7-2 and TRBJ2-1; D not certain. CDR3 length: 16 amino acids. Trimming shortened V by 3 bases and J by 1 base, and 13 bases separated the two germline ends. Germline assignment: CDR1 SGHTA and CDR2 FQGNSA. The CDR3 DNA follows: TGTGCCAGCAGCTTCGACATTTTTCGGTCCTACAATGAGCAGTTCTTC. Amino acids: CASSFDIFRSYNEQFF. Filled out from reference TRBV7-2 and TRBJ2-1, the complete variable domain reads GAGVSQSPSNKVTEKGKDVELRCDPISGHTALYWYRQSLGQGLEFLIYFQGNSAPDKSGLPSDRFSAERTGGSVSTLTIQRTQQEDSAVYLCASSFDIFRSYNEQFFGPGTRLTVL.

The rearrangement links TRBV7-3 to TRBJ2-7; D may be TRBD1 (5 bases). Germline CDR1 and CDR2: SGHTA and FQGTGA. Trimming pared 3 bases from V and 1 base from J, leaving 10 bases between. This CDR3 is built from 14 residues. CDR3 region: CASSFYHRSYEQYF. The CDR3 region has the DNA TGTGCCAGCAGCTTTTACCACAGGTCCTACGAGCAGTACTTC.

The CDR3 DNA follows: TGTGCCAGCTCCCGGACAGCCAGGGGGGAGACCCAGTACTTC. This encodes CASSRTARGETQYF. J is TRBJ2-5 and V is TRBV6-1, with 7 bases matching TRBD1. The CDR3 covers 14 residues. V shed 8 bases and J 5 bases; nucleotides not matched to a gene: 11. The V gene's germline CDR1 is MNHNS and CDR2 SASEGT.

The V gene is TRBV5-4, the J gene TRBJ2-6, with D tentatively TRBD2 (6 bases). The germline gives CDR1 SGHNT, CDR2 YYREEE (reference sequence). The CDR3 loop spans 18 amino acids. V lost 2 bases to trimming and J lost 0 bases, with 15 bases between them. CDR3 sequence: CASSFLFRGISGANVLTF. CDR3 bases: TGTGCCAGCAGCTTCCTCTTCCGGGGGATCTCTGGGGCCAACGTCCTGACTTTC.

Only a few counts were recorded for this clone. The J gene is TRBJ2-7, the V gene TRBV15; 7 bases match TRBD2. J was trimmed by 3 bases and V by 1 base; bases with no gene match: 12. The CDR3 totals 17 residues. The V gene's germline CDR1 is LNHNV and CDR2 YYDKDF (reference sequence). CDR3: CATSRVDLAGLIYEQYF. Written as DNA, the CDR3 is TGTGCCACCAGCAGAGTCGATTTAGCGGGTCTGATCTACGAGCAGTACTTC.

The chain carries TRBV9 and TRBJ2-1, with 10 nucleotides matching TRBD1. J gave up 7 bases and V 4 bases, and 8 bases lay outside the gene matches. CDR3 size: 15 residues. The germline gives CDR1 SGDLS, CDR2 YYNGEE. As DNA, the CDR3 is TGTGCCAGCAGCCTTCAACCGGGACAGGGGAATGAGCAGTTCTTC. Encoded protein: CASSLQPGQGNEQFF. Together with reference TRBV9 and TRBJ2-1, the CDR3 gives the full variable domain: DSGVTQTPKHLITATGQRVTLRCSPRSGDLSVYWYQQSLDQGLQFLIQYYNGEERAKGNILERFSAQQFPDLHSELNLSSLELGDSALYFCASSLQPGQGNEQFFGPGTRLTVL.

The V call is TRBV5-4, the J call TRBJ2-3, with 7 nucleotides matching TRBD2. The V segment lost 0 bases and the J segment 0 bases; nucleotides outside the gene matches: 7. There are 17 residues in the CDR3. Germline V gene data show CDR1 as SGHNT and CDR2 as YYREEE (reference sequence). In DNA form, the CDR3 reads TGTGCCAGCAGCTTGGGAATCCTAGCGGCGAGCACAGATACGCAGTATTTT. Its protein is CASSLGILAASTDTQYF.

This chain joins TRBV7-2 and TRBJ2-2; tentatively, D is TRBD1 (7 bases). Deletions cut 5 bases from V and 1 base from J, with 11 bases between. The CDR3 runs to 15 residues. The germline gives CDR1 SGHTA, CDR2 FQGNSA. The CDR3 loop is CASSAGQQNTGELFF. The CDR3 DNA sequence: TGTGCCAGCAGCGCGGGACAGCAGAACACCGGGGAGCTGTTTTTT.

A note on this clone: Relative to the germline gene, one junction end is altered; a read error may explain this. This rearrangement joins TRBV6-1 to TRBJ1-4, with 11 bases aligning to TRBD1. Germline CDR1 and CDR2: MNHNS and SASEGT. The length of the CDR3 is 13 residues. CDR3 sequence reads: CASSEGQGDSSLF. CDR3 DNA sequence: TGTGCCAGCAGTGAGGGACAGGGGGATTCGTCGCTTTTT.

This chain uses TRBV19 with TRBJ2-3; 9 bases line up with TRBD2. V shed 9 bases, J shed 2 bases, and the junction held 15 bases outside the gene matches. In germline, CDR1 is LNHDA, CDR2 SQIVND (reference sequence). CDR3 size: 17 residues. CDR3 amino acids: CASTAGGLHTPTDTQYF. Here the CDR3 DNA reads TGTGCCAGCACGGCGGGGGGGCTACATACCCCCACAGATACGCAGTATTTT.

The rearrangement joins TRBV28 to TRBJ2-6; D perhaps matches TRBD2 (6 bases). The CDR3 is 19 residues long. V was pared by 4 bases and J by 0 bases, with 19 bases between. Germline values: CDR1 MDHEN, CDR2 SYDVKM. The CDR3 coding sequence is TGTGCCAGCAGTTCTATGCGGGGTCTAGCGATCTCTGGGGCCAACGTCCTGACTTTC. Residues: CASSSMRGLAISGANVLTF.